This T cell receptor (beta chain) was captured in a study of response to subunit inactivated influenza vaccine. Overall study results and limits: Authors suggested that a seasonal influenza vaccination recruits few new T cells each time.

TCRdb reprocessed the RT-PCR reads with MiXCR, giving one entry per CDR3 protein. Here the sample spans around 580,000 distinct CDR3 sequences, 13% to 15% being singletons. This clonotype was counted between two and nine times. The antigen remains undetermined. V was clipped by 2 bases and J by 3 bases, with 6 bases between them. This CDR3 is 13 amino acids long. Germline V gene sequence: CDR1 MDHEN, CDR2 SYDVKM. This clonotype was obtained from a man between 45 and 60 years old who received an inactivated influenza vaccine. The genes are TRBV28 and TRBJ2-3; D tentatively fits TRBD1 or TRBD2 (5 bases each). The specimen comprised PBMCs from blood, sampled 11 to 12 days after vaccination. Here the CDR3 reads CASSLGTTDTQYF. The CDR3 nucleotides read TGTGCCAGCAGTTTAGGGACGACAGATACGCAGTATTTT.